The text below deals with one T cell receptor (beta chain). Its binding antigen is unknown. It has no much larger one-base neighbor in the sample; base qualities were not kept. The V and J ends are trimmed by 1 base and 0 bases, leaving 10 bases between them. For CDR1 and CDR2, the germline V gene lists LGHNA and YNFKEQ. The CDR3 has 16 amino acids, counting the end cysteine and phenylalanine. Just the 48-base CDR3 DNA is kept, in frame starting at base 1. These data are taken from a study of blood T cell repertoires in COVID-19 (dated by TCRdb to about 2020). About the full investigation: Samples from collaborators originated in the United States, Italy and Spain and spanned both the acute and convalescent phases of COVID-19. Samples came from the ongoing ImmuneRACE study (first 160 participants) plus 1,254 subjects from 6 global collaborators. The prospective study material was composed of cDNA or gDNA derived from T cells, B-cell-depleted T cells, or PBMCs. Where available, HLA class I and class II types were obtained from metadata supplied by the sample provider rather than from assay-based typing. The dataset comprised deeply sampled blood TCRbeta repertoires from subjects exposed to, actively infected with, or recovered from COVID-19. A de-identified subject ID, COVID-19 status, age in years and sex were almost always included in the sample metadata. The repertoires were made available in a free public database intended to serve as a resource for research on the immune response to SARS-CoV-2.

The immunoSEQ Assay, a bias-controlled multiplex PCR, was used to amplify TCRbeta CDR3 regions from genomic DNA. The study's processing was this. The number of nucleated cells in each sample was estimated from the amplification of reference gene primers within the assay. To quantify the absolute abundance of each unique TCRbeta CDR3 rearrangement, sequence reads were collapsed and filtered. Productive Simpson clonality was computed per sample as the square root of Simpson's diversity index over productive rearrangements. As stored in TCRdb, this immuneACCESS dataset retains in-frame rearrangements with V and J assigned. A fraction of the clones does not appear; measured against another copy, unresolved V genes explain less than half of the discrepancy, and the remainder lacks a known reason. V, J and clone size are taken as reported in that table, and D and trimming were inferred from the DNA itself. Counted in this sample were 200,000 to 250,000 clones; about 85% of them appeared once. The ten largest clones take up 4% to 6% of the sample.

Samples from volunteer blood donors who had recovered from COVID-19 were contributed by a second Seattle source. Whole blood was collected in K2EDTA tubes by collaborating institutions according to the institutions' own protocols. For TCRbeta analysis, collaborators shipped samples in one of three forms: frozen whole blood, isolated PBMCs, or DNA extracted from either of those sample types. General conclusions and limits of the study: The amount of clinical and demographic metadata varied by source and participant and was provided uncurated.

The chain links TRBV4-2 with TRBJ1-3; the D gene is perhaps TRBD1, on 5 matching bases. This sequence was found in a woman in her fifties or sixties who had recovered from COVID-19. Sequencing input: peripheral blood. In nucleotide form, the sequence is TGTGCCAGCAGCCAAGCAGGACATACCTCTGGAAACACCATATATTTT. Its product reads: CASSQAGHTSGNTIYF.